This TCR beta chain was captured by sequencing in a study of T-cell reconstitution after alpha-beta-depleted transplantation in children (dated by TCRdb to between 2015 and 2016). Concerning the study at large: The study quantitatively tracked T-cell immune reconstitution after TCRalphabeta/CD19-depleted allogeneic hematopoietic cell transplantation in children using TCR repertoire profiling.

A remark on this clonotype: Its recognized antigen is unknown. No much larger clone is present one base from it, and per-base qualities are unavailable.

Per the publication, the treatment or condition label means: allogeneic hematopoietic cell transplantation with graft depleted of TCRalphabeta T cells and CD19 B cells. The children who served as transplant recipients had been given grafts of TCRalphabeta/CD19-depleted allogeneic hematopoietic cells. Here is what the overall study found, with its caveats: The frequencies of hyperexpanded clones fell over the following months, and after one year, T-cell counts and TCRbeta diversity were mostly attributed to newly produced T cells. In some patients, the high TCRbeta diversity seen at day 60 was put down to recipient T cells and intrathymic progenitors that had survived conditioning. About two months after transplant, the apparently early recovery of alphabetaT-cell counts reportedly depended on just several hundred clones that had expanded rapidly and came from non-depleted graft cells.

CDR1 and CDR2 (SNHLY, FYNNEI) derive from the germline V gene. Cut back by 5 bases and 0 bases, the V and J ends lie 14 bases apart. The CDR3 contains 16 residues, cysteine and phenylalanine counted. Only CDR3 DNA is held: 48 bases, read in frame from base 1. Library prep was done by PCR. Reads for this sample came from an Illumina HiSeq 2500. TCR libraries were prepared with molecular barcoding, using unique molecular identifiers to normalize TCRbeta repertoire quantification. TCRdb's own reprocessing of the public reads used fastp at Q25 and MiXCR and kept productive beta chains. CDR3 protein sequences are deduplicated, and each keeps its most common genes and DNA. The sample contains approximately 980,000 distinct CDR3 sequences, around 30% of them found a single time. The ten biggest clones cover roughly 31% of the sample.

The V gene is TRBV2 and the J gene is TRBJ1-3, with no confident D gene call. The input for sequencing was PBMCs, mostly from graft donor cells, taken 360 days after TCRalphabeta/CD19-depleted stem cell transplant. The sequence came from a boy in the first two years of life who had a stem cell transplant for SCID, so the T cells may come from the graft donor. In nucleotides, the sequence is TGTGCCAGCAGTACCCGCGGACGGGACTCTGGAAACACCATATATTTT. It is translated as CASSTRGRDSGNTIYF.